The 6 T cell receptor beta chains listed next were all sequenced from one sample in a study of T cells in Graves' hyperthyroidism and ophthalmopathy. RNA transcripts provided the source from which TCR beta CDR3 regions were amplified. RT-PCR in the first round (using the HTBI primer set) targeted the TCR CDR3. TCRdb ran MiXCR on the multiplex PCR reads and lists one entry per CDR3 protein. The profile covers 660,000 or so distinct CDR3 sequences, with about 45% appearing a single time and under 8.5% taken by the ten largest. The sequencing sample was made of peripheral blood or thyroid tissue (not recorded which). The receptors originated from an adult man with Graves' disease, either hyperthyroidism or ophthalmopathy (not recorded which).

This clonotype was detected many times. This rearrangement joins TRBV20-1 to TRBJ1-2; D not certain. Per the germline V gene, CDR1 is DFQATT and CDR2 is SNEGSKA (reference sequence). Trimming cost V 6 bases and J 3 bases, with 11 bases left between them. This CDR3 is 12 amino acids long. CDR3 protein: CSAATRYYGYTF. The CDR3 coding sequence is TGCAGTGCCGCGACGAGATACTATGGCTACACCTTC.

There are a few counts of this clonotype. V is TRBV7-9 and J is TRBJ2-7; 9 bases align to TRBD1. Trimming removed 5 bases from V and 5 bases from J; junction bases left unmatched: 7. This CDR3 is 14 amino acids long. Germline V gives CDR1 SEHNR, CDR2 FQNEAQ (reference sequence). The CDR3 region is CASSQDWTGDEQYF. The CDR3 DNA follows: TGTGCCAGCAGCCAAGATTGGACAGGGGACGAGCAGTACTTC. The entire variable domain, with the rest obtained from reference TRBV7-9 and TRBJ2-7, is as follows: DTGVSQNPRHKITKRGQNVTFRCDPISEHNRLYWYRQTLGQGPEFLTYFQNEAQLEKSRLLSDRFSAERPKGSFSTLEIQRTEQGDSAMYLCASSQDWTGDEQYFGPGTRLTVT.

This clonotype was seen more than once but under ten times. The chain is built from TRBV12-3 or TRBV12-4 and TRBJ2-5; perhaps TRBD1 as D (5 bases). The CDR3 contains 15 residues. The V and J ends lost 3 bases and 1 base respectively, with 12 bases between them. Written as DNA, the CDR3 is TGTGCCAGCAGTTTTGGACGCAGGGCCCAAGAGACCCAGTACTTC. Translated, it gives CASSFGRRAQETQYF.

This clonotype was detected a few times. The V and J genes are TRBV7-9 and TRBJ1-4; possible D gene TRBD1, 5 bases. The CDR3 consists of 13 residues. V was pared by 3 bases and J by 8 bases, with 10 bases between. CDR1 is SEHNR, CDR2 FQNEAQ, per germline (reference sequence). Here the CDR3 DNA reads TGTGCCAGCAGCTTGGTAGGGGAGGAAAAACTGTTTTTT. This codes for CASSLVGEEKLFF.

Regarding this clonotype: Just one base apart from a much larger clone, this may be a read error. The chain joins TRBV20-1 to TRBJ1-1; the D is unclear. Germline lookup yields CDR1 DFQATT and CDR2 SNEGSKA (reference sequence). Trimming took off 7 bases at V and 0 bases at J, with 12 bases between the two ends. The CDR3 has 13 amino acids. CDR3 sequence (DNA): TGCAGTGTTAGCGCCAGGTTGAACACTGAAGCTTTCTTT. Its protein is CSVSARLNTEAFF.

In its sample, this clonotype was seen many times. This chain connects TRBV24-1 to TRBJ1-5; TRBD1 agrees at 9 bases. Germline V gives CDR1 KGHDR, CDR2 SFDVKD. The CDR3 runs to 14 residues. After removal of 2 bases from V and 7 bases from J, the junction contained 2 bases not matched to a gene. The CDR3 DNA is TGTGCCACCAGTGATTACACAGGGGGCCAGCCCCAGCATTTT. This sequence encodes CATSDYTGGQPQHF.